These T cell receptor beta chains were read from a single sample in a study of blood T cell repertoires in COVID-19. Sequencing used immunoSEQ multiplex PCR; TCRdb keeps in-frame clones, though not all of them. The table lists 130,000 or so clones, 82% of them singletons. The sequencing sample was made of peripheral blood. The receptor set was obtained from a woman aged 70 to 79 with acute or convalescent COVID-19. Each CDR3 is given with its conserved first and last residue. D genes are given only for firm matches. Not all rows give a size; the values are once, few, many and, for expanded clones, a class.

TRBV4-3	-	TRBJ2-1	-	CASSQDPTSYNEQFF	TGCGCCAGCAGCCAAGACCCGACTAGCTACAATGAGCAGTTCTTC
TRBV19	-	TRBJ2-7	TRBD1	CASSMRQGIHEQYF	TGTGCCAGTAGTATGAGACAGGGTATCCACGAGCAGTACTTC
TRBV6-2/TRBV6-3	-	TRBJ2-3	-	CASSYDGRGPDTQYF	TGTGCCAGCAGTTATGACGGCAGGGGCCCAGATACGCAGTATTTT
TRBV30	-	TRBJ1-6	-	CAWNVPAGRNSPLHF	TGTGCCTGGAACGTCCCAGCAGGGCGAAATTCACCCCTCCACTTT
TRBV7-2	-	TRBJ1-6	TRBD1	CASSLGPGQASRPLHF	TGTGCCAGCAGCCTGGGTCCGGGACAGGCCTCGAGGCCCCTCCACTTT
TRBV7-3	-	TRBJ2-1	TRBD1	CASSSNPGQGAFEQFF	TGTGCCAGCAGCTCGAACCCGGGACAGGGGGCATTTGAGCAGTTCTTC
TRBV29-1	-	TRBJ1-2	TRBD1	CSVEDLDRGRNGYTF	TGCAGCGTTGAAGATTTGGACAGGGGGCGAAATGGCTACACCTTC
TRBV4-2	-	TRBJ1-4	-	CASSQDQLTNEKLFF	TGTGCCAGCAGCCAAGATCAGTTGACTAATGAAAAACTGTTTTTT
TRBV29-1	once	TRBJ1-2	-	CSVDRGPGYTF	TGCAGCGTTGACAGGGGTCCCGGCTACACCTTC
TRBV6-4	-	TRBJ1-5	-	CASSVDTDSNQPQHF	TGTGCCAGCAGTGTCGACACAGATAGCAATCAGCCCCAGCATTTT
TRBV5-8	-	TRBJ2-1	-	CASREKSSYNEQFF	TGTGCCAGCAGGGAGAAGAGCTCCTACAATGAGCAGTTCTTC
TRBV11-2	-	TRBJ2-2	-	CASSLTRGGELFF	TGTGCCAGCAGTCTAACAAGGGGGGGCGAGCTGTTTTTT
TRBV2	-	TRBJ1-3	-	CASSKDRTSSGNTIYF	TGTGCCAGCAGTAAAGACAGAACCAGCTCTGGAAACACCATATATTTT
TRBV7-2	-	TRBJ2-5	TRBD2	CASSLGAGRATETQYF	TGTGCCAGCAGCTTAGGGGCAGGGAGGGCCACAGAGACCCAGTACTTC
TRBV2	-	TRBJ2-7	TRBD2	CASSEADSRGGEEYF	TGTGCCAGCAGTGAAGCAGACAGTCGGGGGGGAGAGGAGTACTTC
TRBV19	-	TRBJ1-1	-	CASSIYLNTEAFF	TGTGCCAGTAGTATCTACCTGAACACTGAAGCTTTCTTT
TRBV7-8	-	TRBJ1-3	-	CASSLVAGIGNTIYF	TGTGCCAGCAGCTTAGTGGCAGGGATAGGAAACACCATATATTTT
TRBV7-2	-	TRBJ1-2	TRBD1	CASSLVTGQGSYGYTF	TGTGCCAGCAGCTTAGTCACCGGACAGGGTTCCTATGGCTACACCTTC
TRBV5-1	-	TRBJ1-5	-	CASSLGGGRDQPQHF	TGCGCCAGCAGCTTGGGGGGAGGTAGGGATCAGCCCCAGCATTTT
TRBV5-1	-	TRBJ2-2	TRBD1	CASSLSGQAHGRTGELFF	TGCGCCAGCAGCTTGTCGGGACAGGCCCACGGACGCACCGGGGAGCTGTTTTTT
TRBV19	-	TRBJ1-5	TRBD1	CASSTGQGYQPQHF	TGTGCCAGTAGTACCGGACAGGGGTATCAGCCCCAGCATTTT
TRBV4-3	-	TRBJ2-7	TRBD1	CASSQGAGTGEFFNYEQYF	TGCGCCAGCAGCCAAGGGGCCGGGACAGGGGAATTTTTTAACTACGAGCAGTACTTC
TRBV19	-	TRBJ1-1	TRBD1	CATQSDRVNTEAFF	TGTGCCACCCAATCCGACAGGGTTAACACTGAAGCTTTCTTT
TRBV5-1	-	TRBJ2-5	TRBD2	CASSLGGPSGETQYF	TGCGCCAGCAGCTTGGGAGGTCCTAGCGGGGAGACCCAGTACTTC
TRBV30	-	TRBJ2-7	TRBD1	CAAMDRGYEQYF	TGTGCCGCAATGGACAGGGGCTACGAGCAGTACTTC
TRBV7-2	-	TRBJ2-7	-	CASSLGTASYEQYF	TGTGCCAGCAGCTTAGGGACAGCTTCCTACGAGCAGTACTTC
TRBV11-3	few	TRBJ1-2	TRBD1	CASSFDRGVGYTF	TGTGCCAGCAGTTTCGACAGGGGGGTCGGCTACACCTTC
TRBV19	-	TRBJ1-2	TRBD1	CASTPRQGAFGYTF	TGTGCCAGTACCCCCCGACAGGGGGCTTTTGGCTACACCTTC
TRBV9	-	TRBJ1-5	TRBD1	CASSVGGQGGQPQHF	TGTGCCAGCAGCGTAGGTGGACAGGGGGGGCAGCCCCAGCATTTT
TRBV11-2	-	TRBJ2-3	-	CASSSSGDTQYF	TGTGCCAGCAGCTCAAGCGGAGATACGCAGTATTTT
TRBV30	-	TRBJ1-1	-	CAWSAAGTSNTEAFF	TGTGCCTGGAGTGCAGCCGGGACAAGTAACACTGAAGCTTTCTTT
TRBV30	-	TRBJ1-3	-	CACSRTRGQSTSGNTIYF	TGTGCCTGCTCTCGAACAAGGGGCCAGTCTACTAGCGGAAACACCATATATTTT
TRBV11-2	-	TRBJ1-2	TRBD1	CASSLGQGARGYTF	TGTGCCAGCAGCCTAGGACAGGGGGCGAGGGGCTACACCTTC
TRBV7-2	-	TRBJ1-2	-	CASSLSSTEIHGYTF	TGTGCCAGCAGCTTAAGTTCAACAGAAATTCATGGCTACACCTTC
TRBV7-2	-	TRBJ2-7	TRBD2	CASSFSGLAIGEQYF	TGTGCCAGCAGCTTTTCGGGACTAGCAATCGGCGAGCAGTACTTC
TRBV30	-	TRBJ1-5	TRBD1	CAWSLGGGGNQPQHF	TGTGCCTGGAGTTTAGGGGGCGGAGGCAATCAGCCCCAGCATTTT
TRBV18	few	TRBJ2-7	TRBD1	CASSPTQGVSYEQYF	TGTGCCAGCTCACCAACTCAGGGGGTATCCTACGAGCAGTACTTC
TRBV7-2	once	TRBJ1-2	-	CASSAFREISGYTF	TGTGCCAGCAGCGCGTTTAGGGAGATCAGTGGCTACACCTTC
TRBV12-3/TRBV12-4	-	TRBJ2-7	-	CASSFGSSYEQYF	TGTGCCAGCAGTTTTGGCAGTTCCTACGAGCAGTACTTC
TRBV7-3	-	TRBJ2-3	TRBD2	CASSQSGTSGVDTQYF	TGTGCCAGCAGCCAAAGCGGGACTAGCGGGGTGGATACGCAGTATTTT
TRBV11-3	-	TRBJ1-6	-	CASSPGYSPLHF	TGTGCCAGCAGCCCAGGGTATTCACCCCTCCACTTT
TRBV19	-	TRBJ1-3	-	CASIATGYGNTIYF	TGTGCCAGTATCGCGACAGGATACGGAAACACCATATATTTT
TRBV5-1	-	TRBJ1-2	-	CASSPGSNYGYTF	TGCGCCAGCAGCCCCGGGTCCAACTATGGCTACACCTTC
TRBV5-6	-	TRBJ2-3	-	CASSPYTDTQYF	TGTGCCAGCAGCCCCTACACAGATACGCAGTATTTT
TRBV9	-	TRBJ2-3	-	CASSVVGSAASTDTQYF	TGTGCCAGCAGCGTAGTCGGGTCAGCGGCTAGCACAGATACGCAGTATTTT
TRBV11-3	few	TRBJ1-6	TRBD1	CASSIGTVYNSPLHF	TGTGCCAGCAGCATCGGGACAGTATATAATTCACCCCTCCACTTT